This T cell receptor (beta chain) was retrieved from a study of T cells in women clearing cervical HPV infection. Study-level information: Donors had HPV16-related CIN3 or worse; 2 had invasive cancer. Controls' single incident HPV16 infection cleared within 12 months without precancer.

The CDR3 contains 13 residues. The germline V gene encodes CDR1 MNHNS and CDR2 SASEGT. The V end lost 4 bases, the J end lost 5 bases, and 12 bases lay between the germline ends. TCR beta CDR3 amplified by multiplex PCR from approximately 1,100 ng genomic DNA. Profiled with immunoSEQ multiplex PCR; TCRdb holds only in-frame clones, not every one. This repertoire comprises about 27,000 clones; its ten largest clones make up roughly 20%. As regards this clone: The CDR3 extends 3 residues past the end of the read, so its final part is completed from the germline J gene.

Sequencing was carried out using blood buffy coat. This TCR was recovered from a woman between 18 and 69 years old with a cervical HPV16 infection that either progressed to CIN3+ or cleared (not recorded which). This rearrangement joins TRBV6-1 to TRBJ2-7; a weak D match, TRBD1 (6 bases). The CDR3 sequence is CASSVLGADEQYF. The covered CDR3 bases are TGTGCCAGCAGTGTCCTGGGGGCCGACGAG.